The rows below give T cell receptor beta chains drawn from one sample of a study of HIV-infected patients and healthy controls. A single record per CDR3 protein comes from TCRdb applying MiXCR to the 5' RACE reads. The sample contains about 67,000 distinct CDR3 sequences, roughly a sixth of which appear only once. The sample comprised CD4+ T cells from blood. These receptors all come from a human donor in good health. CDR3s include the opening cysteine and the closing phenylalanine or tryptophan. Each record gives: V gene, D gene, clone size, J gene, CDR3 DNA, CDR3 protein. A D gene is named only where the DNA matches it firmly. Clone size, where shown, is once, few, many, or a class for clones that have expanded.

>TRBV7-9|.|.|TRBJ1-1
TGTGCCAGCCTCGGGGCCCGGAGGGGTCCATCATTGATGAACACTGAAGCTTTCTTT
CASLGARRGPSLMNTEAFF
>TRBV9|TRBD2|.|TRBJ2-1
TGTGCCAGCAGCGTAGTGAGCGGGACCTACAATGAGCAGTTCTTC
CASSVVSGTYNEQFF
>TRBV5-1|TRBD1|few|TRBJ1-1
TGCGCCAGCAGCCCAAACCGGGACAGGAACACTGAAGCTTTCTTT
CASSPNRDRNTEAFF
>TRBV19|.|few|TRBJ1-2
TGTGCCAGTAGTATGTCTTGGGGCTATGGCTACACCTTC
CASSMSWGYGYTF
>TRBV12-3/TRBV12-4|TRBD2|few|TRBJ2-1
TGTGCCAGCAGCCTTAGCGGGAGGGCTGATGAGCAGTTCTTC
CASSLSGRADEQFF
>TRBV9|.|.|TRBJ1-5
TGTGCCAGCAGCGTAGGGCCTTATCAGCCCCAGCATTTT
CASSVGPYQPQHF
>TRBV7-2|.|few|TRBJ1-5
TGTGCCAGCAGCTCCCGCCCTATATTTTATAGCAATCAGCCCCAGCATTTT
CASSSRPIFYSNQPQHF
>TRBV6-5|.|.|TRBJ2-1
TGTGCCAGCAGACGGGACGGCACCTTTCTGAATGAGCAGTTCTTC
CASRRDGTFLNEQFF
>TRBV11-2|.|few|TRBJ1-1
TGTGCCAGCAGCTTAGTTGCGGGAGAAGCTTTCTTT
CASSLVAGEAFF
>TRBV7-2|TRBD1|.|TRBJ2-7
TGTGCCAGCAGCTTCGAGCTGGGACAGGGATACGAGCAGTACTTC
CASSFELGQGYEQYF
>TRBV30|TRBD1|few|TRBJ1-2
TGTGCCTGGAGTGTAGGGGCCTTCCGGACAGGCGGCTACACCTTC
CAWSVGAFRTGGYTF
>TRBV6-2/TRBV6-3|.|.|TRBJ1-4
TGTGCCGGCCGGGACCAAACTTACCGGAATGAAAAACTGCTTTTT
CAGRDQTYRNEKLLF
>TRBV13|TRBD1|.|TRBJ2-1
TGTGCCAGCAGCTCGGGACAGGGGGAGTTCGGTCGGCAGTTCTTC
CASSSGQGEFGRQFF
>TRBV12-3/TRBV12-4|TRBD2|many|TRBJ2-1
TGTGCCAGCAGTTTAACGGGGGGGGTCGATGAGCAGTTCTTC
CASSLTGGVDEQFF
>TRBV7-2|TRBD1|.|TRBJ2-5
TGTGCCAGCAGCGGGGACAGGGTTGAGACCCAGTACTTC
CASSGDRVETQYF
>TRBV13|TRBD1|many|TRBJ1-6
TGTGCCAGCAGCACAGACAGGGTGGATTCACCCCTCCACTTT
CASSTDRVDSPLHF
>TRBV6-1|.|many|TRBJ2-3
TGTGCCAGCAGTGGGGTCCTCCTAGCGAGGGATACGCAGTATTTT
CASSGVLLARDTQYF
>TRBV12-3/TRBV12-4|.|.|TRBJ2-7
TGTGCCAGCAGTTTATACGAGCAGTACTTC
CASSLYEQYF
>TRBV9|.|few|TRBJ1-2
TGTGCCAGCGGTGGGGAATTACAGGGAAGCGGCTACACCTTC
CASGGELQGSGYTF
>TRBV7-9|.|.|TRBJ1-1
TGTGCCAGCAGCTTAATAACAGTGAATGAAGCTTTCTTT
CASSLITVNEAFF
>TRBV3-1|.|few|TRBJ1-2
TGTGCCAGCAGCCAACAAGACAGGAACTACACCTTC
CASSQQDRNYTF
>TRBV18|.|.|TRBJ1-4
TGTGCCAGCTCACACTACCGAAAAACTAATGAAAAACTGTTTTTT
CASSHYRKTNEKLFF
>TRBV10-3|.|.|TRBJ2-3
TGTGCCATCAGTGAGTTACTAGCCGGCCTCCGCACAGATACGCAGTATTTT
CAISELLAGLRTDTQYF
>TRBV2|.|.|TRBJ1-5
TGTGCCTCGTTAGGACAGAGGAATCAGCCCCAGCATTTT
CASLGQRNQPQHF
>TRBV7-2|.|few|TRBJ1-1
TGTGCCAGCAGCTTATTCACTGAAGCTTTCTTT
CASSLFTEAFF
>TRBV7-2|TRBD2|.|TRBJ2-1
TGTGCCAGCAGCCCGAGGACTAGCGGGAGCTACAATGAGCAGTTCTTC
CASSPRTSGSYNEQFF
>TRBV29-1|.|many|TRBJ2-3
TGCAGCGTTGCAGGTTCTAGCACAGATACGCAGTATTTT
CSVAGSSTDTQYF
>TRBV9|.|few|TRBJ2-7
TGTGCCAGCAGCGTAGCGTGGACGTCGAACCAGTACTTC
CASSVAWTSNQYF
>TRBV7-2|.|.|TRBJ2-3
TGTGCCAGCAGCTTGGGCCTCGCTAGCACAGATACGCAGTATTTT
CASSLGLASTDTQYF
>TRBV10-3|TRBD2|many|TRBJ2-3
TGTGCCACCGGACTAGGCGCACCAGATACGCAGTATTTT
CATGLGAPDTQYF
>TRBV7-9|TRBD1|.|TRBJ2-7
TGTGCCAGCAGCTTGGACAGGGGGCGTCTGAAGTACGAGCAGTACTTC
CASSLDRGRLKYEQYF
>TRBV20-1|.|many|TRBJ2-7
TGCAGTGCTAGAGGACGATCCCACGAGCAGTACTTC
CSARGRSHEQYF